Described below is a single T cell receptor beta chain sequence and its context. In the study's own analysis: Reference gene primer amplification gave estimated nucleated cell counts. The data were produced by immunoSEQ multiplex PCR, yet TCRdb's version contains in-frame clones alone and is incomplete. D and trimming come from the DNA, and the V and J calls and clone size come from that table. The sample lists 500,000 or so clones; approximately 86% were seen once. Germline CDR1 is MNHEY and CDR2 is SMNVEV (reference sequence). The CDR3 consists of 14 residues. V shed 1 base and J shed 2 bases, with 9 bases lying between them. The data originate from a study of blood T cell repertoires in COVID-19. All enrollees were about 18 to 89 years old and from 20 to 25 US areas. Cohort assignment relied on participant-reported clinical history. Recovered Cohort 3 donors showed two negative PCRs, clearance, or symptom resolution.

This clonotype originated in a woman under 30 who had recovered from COVID-19. V is TRBV27 and J is TRBJ2-7; D possibly corresponds to TRBD2 (5 bases). Sequenced sample: PBMCs or T cells enriched from blood (not recorded which). The chain's CDR3 is CASSLWTGAYEQYF. The CDR3 DNA sequence: TGTGCCAGCAGTTTATGGACCGGGGCCTACGAGCAGTACTTC.